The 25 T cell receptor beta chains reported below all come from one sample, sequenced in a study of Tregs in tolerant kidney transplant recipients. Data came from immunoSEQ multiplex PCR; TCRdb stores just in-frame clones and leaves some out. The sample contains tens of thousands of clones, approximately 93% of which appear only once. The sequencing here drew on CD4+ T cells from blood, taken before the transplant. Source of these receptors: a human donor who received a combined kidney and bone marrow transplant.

CDR3 protein: CASSFGDLGTQYF. In nucleotides, the CDR3 is TGTGCCAGCAGCTTCGGGGATTTAGGGACCCAGTACTTC. The V call is TRBV11-3, the J call TRBJ2-5; tentatively, D is TRBD2 (5 bases). Trimming stripped 3 bases from V and 7 bases from J, with 12 bases between. The length of the CDR3 is 13 residues. The germline gives CDR1 SGHNT, CDR2 YENEEA.

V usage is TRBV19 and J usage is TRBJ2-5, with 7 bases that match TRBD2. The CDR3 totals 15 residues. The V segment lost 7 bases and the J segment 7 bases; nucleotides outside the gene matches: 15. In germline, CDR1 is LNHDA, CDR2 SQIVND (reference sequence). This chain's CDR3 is CASNTGTKGRGTQYF. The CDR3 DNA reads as TGTGCCAGTAATACCGGGACTAAGGGTAGGGGGACCCAGTACTTC.

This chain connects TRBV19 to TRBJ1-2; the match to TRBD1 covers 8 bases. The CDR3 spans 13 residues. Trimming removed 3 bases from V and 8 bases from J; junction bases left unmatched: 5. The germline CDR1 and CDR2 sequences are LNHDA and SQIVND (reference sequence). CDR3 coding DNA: TGTGCCAGTAGTATTCCAGGGGGCTGGGGCTACACCTTC. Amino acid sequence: CASSIPGGWGYTF.

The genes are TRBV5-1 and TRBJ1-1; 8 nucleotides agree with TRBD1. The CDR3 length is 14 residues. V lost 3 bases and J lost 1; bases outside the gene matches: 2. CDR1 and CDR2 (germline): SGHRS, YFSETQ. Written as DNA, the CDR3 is TGCGCCAGCAGCTGGGACAGGACGAACACTGAAGCTTTCTTT. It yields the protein CASSWDRTNTEAFF. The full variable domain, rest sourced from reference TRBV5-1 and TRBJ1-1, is KAGVTQTPRYLIKTRGQQVTLSCSPISGHRSVSWYQQTPGQGLQFLFEYFSETQRNKGNFPGRFSGRQFSNSRSEMNVSTLELGDSALYLCASSWDRTNTEAFFGQGTRLTVV.

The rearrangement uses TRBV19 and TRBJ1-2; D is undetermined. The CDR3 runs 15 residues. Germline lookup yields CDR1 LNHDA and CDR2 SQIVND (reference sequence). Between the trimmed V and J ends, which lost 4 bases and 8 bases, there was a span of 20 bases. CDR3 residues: CASSTPSTRPGGYTF. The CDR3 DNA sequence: TGTGCCAGTAGTACCCCCAGCACTAGACCGGGAGGCTACACCTTC.

The CDR3: CASSRDRSYTGELFF. As DNA, the CDR3 is TGTGCCAGCAGCCGGGACAGGAGCTACACCGGGGAGCTGTTTTTT. This chain links TRBV11-1 with TRBJ2-2; 8 positions match TRBD1. CDR3 length equals 15 residues. Germline CDR1 is SGHAT and CDR2 is FQDESV (reference sequence). Trimming took 5 bases from V and 3 from J; bases not matched to a gene: 5. Full variable domain (missing parts from reference TRBV11-1 and TRBJ2-2): EAEVAQSPRYKITEKSQAVAFWCDPISGHATLYWYRQILGQGPELLVQFQDESVVDDSQLPKDRFSAERLKGVDSTLKIQPAELGDSAMYLCASSRDRSYTGELFFGEGSRLTVL.

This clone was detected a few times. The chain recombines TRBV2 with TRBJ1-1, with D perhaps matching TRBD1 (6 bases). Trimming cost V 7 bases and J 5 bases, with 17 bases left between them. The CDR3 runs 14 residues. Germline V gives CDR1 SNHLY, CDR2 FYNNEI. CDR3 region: CASTHRDKGTEAFF. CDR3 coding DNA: TGTGCCAGCACTCACCGGGACAAGGGGACTGAAGCTTTCTTT.

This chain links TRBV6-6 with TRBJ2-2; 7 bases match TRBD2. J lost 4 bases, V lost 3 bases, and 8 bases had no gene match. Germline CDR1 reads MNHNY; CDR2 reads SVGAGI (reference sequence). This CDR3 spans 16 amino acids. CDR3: CASSYRGGVSTGELFF. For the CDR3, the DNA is TGTGCCAGCAGTTATCGTGGGGGGGTGAGCACCGGGGAGCTGTTTTTT.

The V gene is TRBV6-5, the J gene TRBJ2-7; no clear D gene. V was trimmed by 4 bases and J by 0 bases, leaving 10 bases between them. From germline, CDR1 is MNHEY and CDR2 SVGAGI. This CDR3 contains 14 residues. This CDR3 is CASSSPSSSYEQYF. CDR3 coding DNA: TGTGCCAGCAGTTCCCCCTCGAGCTCCTACGAGCAGTACTTC.

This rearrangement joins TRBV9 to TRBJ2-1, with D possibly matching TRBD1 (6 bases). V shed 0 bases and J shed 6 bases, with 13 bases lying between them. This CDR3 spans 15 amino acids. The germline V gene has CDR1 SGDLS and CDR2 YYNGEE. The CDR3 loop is CASSVELRGGNEQFF. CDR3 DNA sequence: TGTGCCAGCAGCGTAGAACTACGAGGGGGCAATGAGCAGTTCTTC. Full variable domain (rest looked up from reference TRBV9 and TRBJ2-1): DSGVTQTPKHLITATGQRVTLRCSPRSGDLSVYWYQQSLDQGLQFLIQYYNGEERAKGNILERFSAQQFPDLHSELNLSSLELGDSALYFCASSVELRGGNEQFFGPGTRLTVL.

The CDR3 here is CASSLARGGWNEQYF. DNA for the CDR3: TGTGCCAGCAGCTTAGCGCGAGGAGGGTGGAACGAGCAGTACTTC. This sequence joins TRBV7-7 and TRBJ2-7; a weak D match, TRBD2 (6 bases). V was cut by 0 bases and J by 5 bases, with 14 bases left in between. Per the germline V gene, CDR1 is SSHAT and CDR2 is FNYEAQ (reference sequence). CDR3 length equals 15 residues. The full variable domain, in which reference TRBV7-7 and TRBJ2-7 provide the parts outside the CDR3, is GAGVSQSPRYKVTKRGQDVTLRCDPISSHATLYWYQQALGQGPEFLTYFNYEAQPDKSGLPSDRFSAERPEGSISTLTIQRTEQRDSAMYRCASSLARGGWNEQYFGPGTRLTVT.

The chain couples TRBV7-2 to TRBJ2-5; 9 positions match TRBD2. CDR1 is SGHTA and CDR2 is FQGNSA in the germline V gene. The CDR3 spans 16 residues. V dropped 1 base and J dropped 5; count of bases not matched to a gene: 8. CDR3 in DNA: TGTGCCAGCAGCTTAGAAAGCGGGGGGACCCTGGAGACCCAGTACTTC. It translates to CASSLESGGTLETQYF.

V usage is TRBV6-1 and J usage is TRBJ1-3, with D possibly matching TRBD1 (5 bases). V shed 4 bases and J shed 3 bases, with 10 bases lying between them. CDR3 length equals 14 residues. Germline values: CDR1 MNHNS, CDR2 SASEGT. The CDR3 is CASSGLGLGNTIYF. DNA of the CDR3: TGTGCCAGCAGTGGATTGGGGCTTGGAAACACCATATATTTT.

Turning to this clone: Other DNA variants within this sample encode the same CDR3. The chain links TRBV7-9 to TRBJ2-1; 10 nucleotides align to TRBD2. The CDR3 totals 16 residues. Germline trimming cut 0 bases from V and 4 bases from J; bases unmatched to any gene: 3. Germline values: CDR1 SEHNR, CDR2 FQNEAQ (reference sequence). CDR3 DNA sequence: TGTGCCAGCAGCTTAGCGCTAGCGGGAGTTTACAATGAGCAGTTCTTC. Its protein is CASSLALAGVYNEQFF. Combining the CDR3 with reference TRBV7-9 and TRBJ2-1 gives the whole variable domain DTGVSQNPRHKITKRGQNVTFRCDPISEHNRLYWYRQTLGQGPEFLTYFQNEAQLEKSRLLSDRFSAERPKGSFSTLEIQRTEQGDSAMYLCASSLALAGVYNEQFFGPGTRLTVL.

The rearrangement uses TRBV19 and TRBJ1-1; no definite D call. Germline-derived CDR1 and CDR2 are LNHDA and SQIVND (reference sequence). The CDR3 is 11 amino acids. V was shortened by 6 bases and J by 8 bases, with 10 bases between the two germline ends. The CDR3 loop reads CASSHRLEAFF. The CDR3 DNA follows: TGTGCCAGTAGCCATAGACTCGAAGCTTTCTTT.

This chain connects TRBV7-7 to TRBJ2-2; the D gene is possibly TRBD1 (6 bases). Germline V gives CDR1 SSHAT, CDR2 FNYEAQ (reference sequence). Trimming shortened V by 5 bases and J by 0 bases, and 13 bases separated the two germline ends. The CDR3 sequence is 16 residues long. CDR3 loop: CASSRTAATNTGELFF. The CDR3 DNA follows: TGTGCCAGCAGCAGGACAGCCGCCACGAACACCGGGGAGCTGTTTTTT.

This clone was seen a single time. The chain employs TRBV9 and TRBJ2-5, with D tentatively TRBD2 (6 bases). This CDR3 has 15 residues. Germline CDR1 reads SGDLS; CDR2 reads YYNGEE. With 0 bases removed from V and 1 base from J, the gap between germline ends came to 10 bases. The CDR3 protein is CASSVVVGGQETQYF. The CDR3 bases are TGTGCCAGCAGCGTAGTAGTGGGAGGCCAAGAGACCCAGTACTTC.

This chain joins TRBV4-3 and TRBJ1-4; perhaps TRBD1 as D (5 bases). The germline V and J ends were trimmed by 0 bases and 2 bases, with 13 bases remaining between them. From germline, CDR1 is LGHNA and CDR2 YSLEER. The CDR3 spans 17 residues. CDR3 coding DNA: TGCGCCAGCAGCCAAGATCCGGTTCGGGGGACTAATGAAAAACTGTTTTTT. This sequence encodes CASSQDPVRGTNEKLFF.

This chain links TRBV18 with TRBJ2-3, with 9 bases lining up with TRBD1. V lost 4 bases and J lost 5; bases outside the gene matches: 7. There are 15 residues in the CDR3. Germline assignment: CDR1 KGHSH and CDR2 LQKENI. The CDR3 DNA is TGTGCCAGCTCACTACAGGGGGCGTTTGGAGATACGCAGTATTTT. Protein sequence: CASSLQGAFGDTQYF.

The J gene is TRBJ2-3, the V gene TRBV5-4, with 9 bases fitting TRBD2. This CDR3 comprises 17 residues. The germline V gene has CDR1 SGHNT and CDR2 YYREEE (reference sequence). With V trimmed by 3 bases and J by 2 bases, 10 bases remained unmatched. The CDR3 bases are TGTGCCAGCAGCTCCGGGGTGAGGACTAGCGACACAGATACGCAGTATTTT. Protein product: CASSSGVRTSDTDTQYF.

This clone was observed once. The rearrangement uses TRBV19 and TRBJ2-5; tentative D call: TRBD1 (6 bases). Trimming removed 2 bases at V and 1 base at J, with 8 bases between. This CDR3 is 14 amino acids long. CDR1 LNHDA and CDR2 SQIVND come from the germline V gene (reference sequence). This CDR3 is CASSIRGTQETQYF. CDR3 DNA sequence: TGTGCCAGTAGTATAAGGGGGACCCAAGAGACCCAGTACTTC.

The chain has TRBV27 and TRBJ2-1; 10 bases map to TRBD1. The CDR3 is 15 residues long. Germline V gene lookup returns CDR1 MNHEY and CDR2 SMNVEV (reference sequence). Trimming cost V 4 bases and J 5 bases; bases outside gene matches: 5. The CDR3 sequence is CASSSDRGKNNEQFF. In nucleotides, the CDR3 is TGTGCCAGCAGTTCGGACAGGGGGAAGAACAATGAGCAGTTCTTC.

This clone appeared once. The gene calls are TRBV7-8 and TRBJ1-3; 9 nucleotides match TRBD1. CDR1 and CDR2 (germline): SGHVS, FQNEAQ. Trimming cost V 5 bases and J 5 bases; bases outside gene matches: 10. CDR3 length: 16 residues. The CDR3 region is CASSPTNRGPRNTIYF. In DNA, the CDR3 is TGTGCCAGCAGCCCTACAAACAGGGGGCCTCGAAACACCATATATTTT.

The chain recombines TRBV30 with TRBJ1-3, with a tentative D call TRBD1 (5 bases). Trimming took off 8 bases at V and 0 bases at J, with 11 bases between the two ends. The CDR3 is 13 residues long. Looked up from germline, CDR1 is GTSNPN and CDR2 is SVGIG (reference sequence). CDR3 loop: CASHRSSGNTIYF. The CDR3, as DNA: TGTGCCAGTCACAGGTCCTCTGGAAACACCATATATTTT.

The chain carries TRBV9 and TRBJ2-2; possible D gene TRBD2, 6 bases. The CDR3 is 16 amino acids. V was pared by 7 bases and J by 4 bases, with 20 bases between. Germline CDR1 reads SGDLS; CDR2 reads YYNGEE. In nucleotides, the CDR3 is TGTGCCAGCTCAGCGTTGGGAAATAGCGGCACCGGGGAGCTGTTTTTT. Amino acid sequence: CASSALGNSGTGELFF.